The 8 T cell receptor beta chains given below trace back to one sample, sequenced in a study of T cell responses to AZD1222 COVID-19 vaccine. Clones were read by immunoSEQ multiplex PCR, and TCRdb kept only the in-frame ones, dropping some. The sample shows some 150,000 clones, 85% to 95% of them seen only once. Sequencing was performed on peripheral blood, taken on day 0 of AZD1222 vaccination. The receptors come from an adult in good health.

This clone has a single count. The genes are TRBV3-1 (or the pseudogene TRBV3-2) and TRBJ2-5; 7 bases are shared with TRBD2. CDR1 and CDR2 (germline): LGHDT, YNNKEL (reference sequence). The CDR3 spans 15 residues. Germline trimming cut 4 bases from V and 2 bases from J; bases unmatched to any gene: 7. For the CDR3, the DNA is TGTGCCAGCAGCCCGACCGGGGGGTTTCAAGAGACCCAGTACTTC. Translating it yields CASSPTGGFQETQYF.

V is TRBV19 and J is TRBJ2-2; 13 bases are shared with TRBD2. The CDR3 has 15 residues. The J segment lost 7 bases and the V segment lost 10 bases, leaving 9 bases of the junction unmatched. The germline gives CDR1 LNHDA, CDR2 SQIVND (reference sequence). This CDR3 reads CATPLAGGQGGELFF. The CDR3 bases are TGTGCCACCCCACTAGCGGGGGGGCAGGGCGGGGAGCTGTTTTTT. The complete variable domain, with remaining parts taken from reference TRBV19 and TRBJ2-2, reads DGGITQSPKYLFRKEGQNVTLSCEQNLNHDAMYWYRQDPGQGLRLIYYSQIVNDFQKGDIAEGYSVSREKKESFPLTVTSAQKNPTAFYLCATPLAGGQGGELFFGEGSRLTVL.

This chain joins TRBV19 and TRBJ2-7, with D perhaps TRBD1 (5 bases). This CDR3 is built from 13 residues. V lost 5 bases and J 12 bases, leaving 20 bases between the germline ends. Germline V gene lookup returns CDR1 LNHDA and CDR2 SQIVND (reference sequence). The CDR3 coding sequence is TGTGCCAGTAGTTCGTTGACAGATAAGGTTCTGTACTTC. Translated: CASSSLTDKVLYF.

This clone occurred once. J is TRBJ2-1 and V is TRBV24-1, with a weak D call TRBD1 (6 bases). V lost 5 bases and J 6 bases, leaving 13 bases between the germline ends. CDR1 is KGHDR, CDR2 SFDVKD, per germline. The CDR3 extends over 14 amino acids. The CDR3 sequence is CATSAATGGNEQFF. The CDR3 DNA is TGTGCCACCAGTGCCGCGACAGGCGGCAATGAGCAGTTCTTC.

The rearrangement joins TRBV19 to TRBJ1-1, with D unclear. CDR3 length: 13 residues. Germline V gives CDR1 LNHDA, CDR2 SQIVND (reference sequence). V was trimmed by 4 bases and J by 0 bases, leaving 6 bases between them. This CDR3 reads CASSRTVNTEAFF. CDR3 bases: TGTGCCAGTAGTAGAACAGTGAACACTGAAGCTTTCTTT.

The chain combines TRBV9 with TRBJ1-1; unclear D gene. The CDR3 is 13 residues long. Germline-derived CDR1 and CDR2 are SGDLS and YYNGEE. With 7 bases removed from V and 3 bases from J, the gap between germline ends came to 13 bases. The CDR3 sequence: CASSGVRDTEAFF. The DNA for the CDR3 is TGTGCCAGCTCTGGGGTGAGGGACACTGAAGCTTTCTTT. The entire variable domain, with the rest obtained from reference TRBV9 and TRBJ1-1, is as follows: DSGVTQTPKHLITATGQRVTLRCSPRSGDLSVYWYQQSLDQGLQFLIQYYNGEERAKGNILERFSAQQFPDLHSELNLSSLELGDSALYFCASSGVRDTEAFFGQGTRLTVV.

The rearrangement links TRBV6-5 to TRBJ1-2; weak D call: TRBD1 (6 bases). This CDR3 region has 14 residues. Looked up from germline, CDR1 is MNHEY and CDR2 is SVGAGI. V gave up 0 bases and J gave up 5 bases, with 10 bases separating them. CDR3 in DNA: TGTGCCAGCAGTTACTCGGGGGACACTTATGGCTACACCTTC. This encodes CASSYSGDTYGYTF.

V and J are TRBV30 and TRBJ1-2; D is unresolved. The CDR3 spans 15 residues. V was shortened by 2 bases and J by 7 bases, with 20 bases between the two germline ends. The V gene's germline CDR1 is GTSNPN and CDR2 SVGIG (reference sequence). CDR3 loop: CAWSPRLNRAGGYTF. The CDR3 DNA reads as TGTGCCTGGAGTCCAAGGCTTAATAGGGCGGGTGGCTACACCTTC.